This record concerns one TCR beta chain sequence. The PCR ran on 60 Vbeta and 13 Jbeta primers. Data came from immunoSEQ multiplex PCR; TCRdb stores just in-frame clones and leaves some out. Among over 200,000 clones, roughly 80% were seen once, and the ten largest hold over 3.5%. These data come from a study of cytomegalovirus exposure and HLA in healthy donors. For the study at large: In terms of ancestry, the Caucasian-associated cluster contained about four fifths of the roughly 400 genotyped donors.

The CDR3 has 13 residues. Trimming removed 4 bases from V and 4 bases from J, with 8 bases in between. The germline gives CDR1 LNHNV, CDR2 YYDKDF (reference sequence). J is TRBJ1-3 and V is TRBV15; unclear D gene. The TCR comes from a male donor in good health and CMV-seronegative. The sequencing input was PBMCs. CDR3 sequence (DNA): TGTGCCACCAGCAAGGCGGGAGGAAACACCATATATTTT. Its translation: CATSKAGGNTIYF.